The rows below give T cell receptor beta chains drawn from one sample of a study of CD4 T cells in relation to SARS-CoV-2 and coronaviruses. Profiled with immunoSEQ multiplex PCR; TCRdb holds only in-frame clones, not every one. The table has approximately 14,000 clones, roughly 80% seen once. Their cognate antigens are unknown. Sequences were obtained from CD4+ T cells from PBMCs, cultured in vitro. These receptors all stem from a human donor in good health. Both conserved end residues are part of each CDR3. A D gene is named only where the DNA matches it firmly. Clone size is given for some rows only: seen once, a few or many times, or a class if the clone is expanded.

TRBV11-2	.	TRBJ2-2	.	TGTGCCAGCAGCTTACGGACCGGGACCACGAACACCGGGGAGCTGTTTTTT	CASSLRTGTTNTGELFF
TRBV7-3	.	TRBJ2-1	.	TGTGCCAGCAGGTCGGGACTCTCCATCTACAATGAGCAGTTCTTC	CASRSGLSIYNEQFF
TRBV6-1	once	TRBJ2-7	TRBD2	TGTGCCAGCAGTGAAAAAGAGGCGGGAGTGAGCGAGCAGTACTTC	CASSEKEAGVSEQYF
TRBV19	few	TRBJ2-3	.	TGTGCCAGTAGTCCCGACAGAACAATCACGGATACGCAGTATTTT	CASSPDRTITDTQYF
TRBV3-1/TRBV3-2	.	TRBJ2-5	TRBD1	TGTGCCAGCAGCCAGATTCCCGGGACAGGGATGGAGACCCAGTACTTC	CASSQIPGTGMETQYF
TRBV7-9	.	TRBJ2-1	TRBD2	TGTGCCAGCAGCTTAGAGGGGGCTAGCGGGACCTCCTACAATGAGCAGTTCTTC	CASSLEGASGTSYNEQFF
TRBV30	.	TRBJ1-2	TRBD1	TGTGCCTGGCGGGCAGGGGGAGTGGATGGCTACACCTTC	CAWRAGGVDGYTF
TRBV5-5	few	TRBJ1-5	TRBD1	TGTGCCAGCAGCGCACAGGGGCATCAGCCCCAGCATTTT	CASSAQGHQPQHF
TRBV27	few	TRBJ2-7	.	TGTGCCAGCAGCCCCACAGCAGACAGTTACTACGAGCAGTACTTC	CASSPTADSYYEQYF
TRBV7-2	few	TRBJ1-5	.	TGTGCCAGCAGCTTAGGGGGGTACAGCAATCAGCCCCAGCATTTT	CASSLGGYSNQPQHF
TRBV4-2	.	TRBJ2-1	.	TGTGCCAGCAGCCAAGGGGGAAATGAGCAGTTCTTC	CASSQGGNEQFF
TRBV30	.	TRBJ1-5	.	TGTGCCTGGAGTAAGGGGAGCAATCAGCCCCAGCATTTT	CAWSKGSNQPQHF